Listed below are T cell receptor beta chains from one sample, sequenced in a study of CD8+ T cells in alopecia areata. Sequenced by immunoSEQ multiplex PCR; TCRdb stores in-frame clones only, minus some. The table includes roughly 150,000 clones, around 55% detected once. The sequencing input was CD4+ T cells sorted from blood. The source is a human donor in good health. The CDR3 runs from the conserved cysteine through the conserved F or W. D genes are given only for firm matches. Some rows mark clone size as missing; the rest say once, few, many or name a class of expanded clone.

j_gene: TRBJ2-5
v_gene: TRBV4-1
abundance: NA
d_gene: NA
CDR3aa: CASSLRFANPTSGETQYF
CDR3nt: TGCGCCAGCAGCCTAAGATTTGCAAACCCCACTAGTGGAGAGACCCAGTACTTC

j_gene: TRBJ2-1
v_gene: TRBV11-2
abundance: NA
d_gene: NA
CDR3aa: CASSFGNEQFF
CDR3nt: TGTGCCAGCAGCTTTGGGAATGAGCAGTTCTTC

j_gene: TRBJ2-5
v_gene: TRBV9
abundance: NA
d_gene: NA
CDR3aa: CASSVSSGGETQYF
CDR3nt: TGTGCCAGCAGCGTATCCAGCGGCGGAGAGACCCAGTACTTC

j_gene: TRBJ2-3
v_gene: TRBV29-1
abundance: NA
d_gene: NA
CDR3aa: CSVGLTDTQYF
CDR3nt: TGCAGCGTTGGGCTAACAGATACGCAGTATTTT

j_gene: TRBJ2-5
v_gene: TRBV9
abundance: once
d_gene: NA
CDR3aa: CASSLTGEETQYF
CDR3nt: TGTGCCAGCAGTCTAACCGGGGAAGAGACCCAGTACTTC

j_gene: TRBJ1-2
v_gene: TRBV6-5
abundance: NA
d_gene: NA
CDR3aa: CASRQGEVANYGYTF
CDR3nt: TGTGCCAGCAGGCAAGGGGAGGTCGCTAACTATGGCTACACCTTC

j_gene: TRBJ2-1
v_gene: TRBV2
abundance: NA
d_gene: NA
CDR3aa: CASRFYNEQFF
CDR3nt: TGTGCCAGCAGGTTTTACAATGAGCAGTTCTTC

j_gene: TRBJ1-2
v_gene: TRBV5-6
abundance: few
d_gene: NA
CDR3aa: CASSLVGRTVYGYTF
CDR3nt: TGTGCCAGCAGCTTGGTGGGCCGAACAGTCTATGGCTACACCTTC

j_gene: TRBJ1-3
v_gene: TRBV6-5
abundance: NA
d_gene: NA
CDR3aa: CASIAGNTIYF
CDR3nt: TGTGCCAGCATAGCTGGAAACACCATATATTTT

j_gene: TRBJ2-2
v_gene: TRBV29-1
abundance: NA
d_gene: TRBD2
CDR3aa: CSVQAGIDTGELFF
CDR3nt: TGCAGCGTTCAAGCGGGAATAGACACCGGGGAGCTGTTTTTT

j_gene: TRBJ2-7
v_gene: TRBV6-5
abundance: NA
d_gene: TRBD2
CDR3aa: CASKFGLAYDEQYF
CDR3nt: TGTGCCAGCAAGTTCGGACTAGCGTACGACGAGCAGTACTTC

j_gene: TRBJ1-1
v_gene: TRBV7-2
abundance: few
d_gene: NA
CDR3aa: CASSPRVGQPTGAFF
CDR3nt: TGTGCCAGCAGTCCAAGAGTGGGACAACCTACGGGAGCTTTCTTT

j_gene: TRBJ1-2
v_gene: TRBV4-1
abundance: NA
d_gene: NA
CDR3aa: CASSQVGGGNYGYTF
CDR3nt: TGCGCCAGCAGCCAAGTGGGAGGGGGAAACTATGGCTACACCTTC

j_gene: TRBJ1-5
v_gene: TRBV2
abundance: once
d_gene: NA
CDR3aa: CASSPSGQPQHF
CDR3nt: TGTGCCAGCTCGCCCAGCGGTCAGCCCCAGCATTTT

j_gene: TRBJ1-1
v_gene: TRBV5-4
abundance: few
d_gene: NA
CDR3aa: CASSLSGRMNTEAFF
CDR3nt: TGTGCCAGCAGCTTAAGCGGACGGATGAACACTGAAGCTTTCTTT

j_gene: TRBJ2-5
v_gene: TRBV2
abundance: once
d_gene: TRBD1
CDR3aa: CASSRQGARRETQYF
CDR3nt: TGTGCCAGCAGCCGACAGGGGGCGCGGAGAGAGACCCAGTACTTC

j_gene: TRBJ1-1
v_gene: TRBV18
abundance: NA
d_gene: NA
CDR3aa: CASSPGGGRTEAFF
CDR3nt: TGTGCCAGCTCACCCGGGGGAGGAAGAACTGAAGCTTTCTTT

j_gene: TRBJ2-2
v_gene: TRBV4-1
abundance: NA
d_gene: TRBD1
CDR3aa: CASSQGRGRTGELFF
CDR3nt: TGCGCCAGCAGCCAAGGCAGGGGGCGAACCGGGGAGCTGTTTTTT

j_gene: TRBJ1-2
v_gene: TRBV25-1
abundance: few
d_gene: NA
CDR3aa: CASSEFQEGGYTF
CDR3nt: TGTGCCAGCAGTGAATTCCAGGAAGGAGGCTACACCTTC

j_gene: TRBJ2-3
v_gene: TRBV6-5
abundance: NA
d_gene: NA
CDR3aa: CASSYANTDTQYF
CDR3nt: TGTGCCAGCAGTTACGCCAATACAGATACGCAGTATTTT

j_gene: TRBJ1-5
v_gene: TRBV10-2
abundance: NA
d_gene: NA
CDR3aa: CASSFTGFGNQPQHF
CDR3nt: TGCGCCAGCAGCTTTACAGGGTTTGGCAATCAGCCCCAGCATTTT

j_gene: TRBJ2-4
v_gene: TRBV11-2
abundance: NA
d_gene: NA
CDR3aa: CASSSNGQTTKNIQYF
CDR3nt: TGTGCCAGCAGCTCAAATGGACAGACGACCAAAAACATTCAGTACTTC